The 20 T cell receptor beta chains reported below all come from one sample, sequenced in a study of post-analysis software for immune sequencing data. Prepared TCR beta cDNA libraries contained unique molecular identifiers. MiXCR, run by TCRdb on the PCR reads, gives a single entry per CDR3 protein. The table lists 800,000 to 950,000 distinct CDR3 sequences, around 50% of them singletons, with about 4.8% in the top ten. Study results and caveats: In patients, five or six TRBV segments were more frequent than in controls, with TRBV5-6, TRBV5-1 and TRBV20-1 among them.

These receptors' antigens are unknown. The sequenced material came from blood. The origin of the receptors is a girl under 18 with multiple sclerosis.

This clonotype was detected only a few times. This sequence joins TRBV6-5 and TRBJ1-2; TRBD1 matches 7 bases. The CDR3 has 15 residues. V was clipped by 2 bases and J by 0 bases; unmatched bases: 3. The V gene's germline CDR1 is MNHEY and CDR2 SVGAGI. CDR3 in DNA: TGTGCCAGCAGTTACGGGACAGATTCTAACTATGGCTACACCTTC. Amino acid sequence: CASSYGTDSNYGYTF.

V gene TRBV25-1 combines with J gene TRBJ1-4; the D is unclear. The CDR3 totals 15 residues. Germline loops: CDR1 MGHDK, CDR2 SYGVNS. Trimming shortened V by 1 base and J by 1 base, and 7 bases separated the two germline ends. CDR3 amino acids: CASSEWGVTNEKLFF. CDR3 coding DNA: TGTGCCAGCAGTGAATGGGGTGTAACTAATGAAAAACTGTTTTTT.

J is TRBJ2-1 and V is TRBV5-6; D ambiguous. Matching the DNA end better, TRBJ2-7 makes the J call doubtful. CDR3 length: 15 residues. Germline-derived CDR1 and CDR2 are SGHDT and YYEEEE. The CDR3 sequence: CASSLLSWEYNEQYF. CDR3 in DNA: TGTGCCAGCAGCTTGCTGTCCTGGGAATACAATGAGCAGTACTTC.

The chain couples TRBV5-1 to TRBJ1-2; weak D call: TRBD1 (5 bases). Trimming removed 0 bases at V and 6 bases at J, with 15 bases between. CDR1 is SGHRS and CDR2 is YFSETQ in the germline V gene. The CDR3 loop spans 15 amino acids. Here the CDR3 DNA reads TGCGCCAGCAGCTTGGCACCGGAAAGGGGCAATGGCTACACCTTC. It specifies CASSLAPERGNGYTF.

The chain carries TRBV11-2 and TRBJ2-6; 7 nucleotides align to TRBD1. Germline V gene data show CDR1 as SGHAT and CDR2 as FQNNGV. The CDR3 extends over 16 amino acids. After removal of 4 bases from V and 2 bases from J, the junction contained 5 bases not matched to a gene. The CDR3 sequence is CASSSPDRAGANVLTF. The CDR3 region has the DNA TGTGCCAGCAGCTCACCAGACAGGGCTGGGGCCAACGTCCTGACTTTC.

V is TRBV29-1 and J is TRBJ1-1, with D possibly matching TRBD1 (5 bases). CDR1 and CDR2 from the germline V gene are SQVTM and ANQGSEA. This CDR3 has 13 residues. Trimming took 6 bases from V and 0 from J, leaving 11 bases between them. The CDR3 region has the DNA TGCAGCGTAGTACAGGTAATGAACACTGAAGCTTTCTTT. The encoded protein is CSVVQVMNTEAFF.

This clonotype was found a few times. The rearrangement uses TRBV29-1 and TRBJ2-7; D gene uncertain. Per germline, CDR1 SQVTM and CDR2 ANQGSEA. The CDR3 covers 15 residues. V was clipped by 8 bases and J by 2 bases, with 22 bases between them. CDR3 protein: CSQLVCGRHPYEQYF. The DNA of the CDR3 is TGCAGCCAGTTAGTATGCGGCAGACACCCCTACGAGCAGTACTTC.

This clonotype has more than one count but fewer than ten. The chain uses TRBV10-3 and TRBJ2-5; the match to TRBD2 covers 7 bases. The CDR3 spans 17 residues. V trimming: 0 bases; J trimming: 2 bases; junction bases outside the gene matches: 9. Germline lookup yields CDR1 ENHRY and CDR2 SYGVKD. CDR3 sequence reads: CAISESTPERGQETQYF. DNA of the CDR3: TGTGCCATCAGTGAGTCGACTCCGGAGCGGGGACAAGAGACCCAGTACTTC.

This chain links TRBV20-1 with TRBJ1-5, with TRBD1 matching 10 bases. The germline V gene encodes CDR1 DFQATT and CDR2 SNEGSKA (reference sequence). The J segment lost 0 bases and the V segment lost 2 bases, leaving 7 bases of the junction unmatched. The CDR3 spans 17 residues. The CDR3 region is CSARSGQGPNSNQPQHF. CDR3 coding DNA: TGCAGTGCTAGATCGGGACAGGGGCCGAATAGCAATCAGCCCCAGCATTTT.

This chain joins TRBV10-3 and TRBJ2-7; 7 nucleotides match TRBD2. The ends lost 9 bases at V and 5 bases at J; junction bases unmatched: 16. Germline CDR1 is ENHRY and CDR2 is SYGVKD. The CDR3 runs 15 residues. CDR3 in DNA: TGTGCCATTGGGGGGAGCGGGGACGGGAGGAACGAGCAGTACTTC. Translation gives CAIGGSGDGRNEQYF.

The chain recombines TRBV27 with TRBJ1-4; weak D call: TRBD1 (5 bases). V gave up 6 bases and J gave up 4 bases, with 9 bases separating them. CDR3 length: 13 residues. In germline, CDR1 is MNHEY, CDR2 SMNVEV (reference sequence). CDR3 in amino acids: CASRGVGNEKLFF. CDR3 sequence (DNA): TGTGCCAGCAGGGGGGTGGGTAATGAAAAACTGTTTTTT. Supplemented by reference TRBV27 and TRBJ1-4, the full variable domain reads EAQVTQNPRYLITVTGKKLTVTCSQNMNHEYMSWYRQDPGLGLRQIYYSMNVEVTDKGDVPEGYKVSRKEKRNFPLILESPSPNQTSLYFCASRGVGNEKLFFGSGTQLSVL.

The rearrangement uses TRBV3-1 and TRBJ2-3, with D hard to call. Germline V gene data show CDR1 as LGHDT and CDR2 as YNNKEL (reference sequence). The V end lost 1 base, the J end lost 0 bases, and 8 bases lay between the germline ends. This CDR3 has 15 residues. The CDR3 here is CASSQVGSSTDTQYF. In DNA form, the CDR3 reads TGTGCCAGCAGCCAAGTGGGGTCGAGCACAGATACGCAGTATTTT.

The chain has TRBV12-3 or TRBV12-4 and TRBJ2-1; TRBD2 agrees at 13 bases. The CDR3 is 15 residues long. V trimming: 8 bases; J trimming: 3 bases; junction bases outside the gene matches: 4. The DNA of the CDR3 is TGTGCCAGCGCGACTAGCGGGGGGCTCTACAATGAGCAGTTCTTC. Its translation: CASATSGGLYNEQFF.

Only a few counts were recorded for this clonotype. V usage is TRBV2 and J usage is TRBJ2-3, with a tentative D call TRBD1 (6 bases). The CDR3 totals 15 residues. Germline V CDR1 and CDR2: SNHLY, FYNNEI. The V and J ends lost 11 bases and 3 bases respectively, with 21 bases between them. CDR3 nucleotides: TGTGCCTGTACCTTAGGGGGAGCAGAGACAGATACGCAGTATTTT. As protein: CACTLGGAETDTQYF.

This CDR3 reads CASSQRGGGLRDNEQFF. CDR3 sequence (DNA): TGCGCCAGCAGCCAGAGAGGCGGGGGTTTAAGAGACAATGAGCAGTTCTTC. The chain employs TRBV4-1 and TRBJ2-1, with 7 bases aligning to TRBD2. V lost 3 bases to trimming and J lost 5 bases; unmatched junction nucleotides: 13. Germline lookup yields CDR1 MGHRA and CDR2 YSYEKL. The CDR3 contains 17 residues.

This chain links TRBV20-1 with TRBJ2-7; 8 bases match TRBD2. Trimming cost V 4 bases and J 3 bases; bases outside gene matches: 14. Germline lookup yields CDR1 DFQATT and CDR2 SNEGSKA (reference sequence). This CDR3 has 16 amino acids. The CDR3 here is CSAKREDGRARYEQYF. In DNA, the CDR3 is TGCAGTGCTAAACGCGAAGACGGGAGGGCCCGCTACGAGCAGTACTTC.

This clonotype was observed a handful of times. This sequence joins TRBV4-1 and TRBJ2-7; 9 bases are a match to TRBD1. The CDR3 totals 16 residues. Looked up from germline, CDR1 is MGHRA and CDR2 is YSYEKL. The J segment lost 2 bases and the V segment lost 3 bases, leaving 8 bases of the junction unmatched. CDR3 amino acids: CASSHSRGQGTYEQYF. The CDR3 DNA sequence: TGCGCCAGCAGCCACTCTAGGGGACAGGGAACCTACGAGCAGTACTTC.

The chain combines TRBV14 with TRBJ2-1, with D possibly TRBD2 on 6 matching bases. Germline assignment: CDR1 SGHDN and CDR2 FVKESK. The CDR3 covers 16 residues. The V end was cut by 3 bases, the J end by 0 bases, with 12 bases between. The CDR3 DNA follows: TGTGCCAGCAGCCATAGAGGGCGGGACTCCTACAATGAGCAGTTCTTC. This sequence encodes CASSHRGRDSYNEQFF.

The chain couples TRBV5-1 to TRBJ1-5; D is ambiguous. Germline V gene lookup returns CDR1 SGHRS and CDR2 YFSETQ. V was pared by 10 bases and J by 6 bases, with 17 bases between. The CDR3 totals 13 residues. CDR3 coding DNA: TGCGCCCGGCGGGGAAGCGGTCCTCAGCCCCAGCATTTT. Translated: CARRGSGPQPQHF.

The chain recombines TRBV7-3 with TRBJ2-1, with TRBD2 matching 10 bases. CDR3 length equals 13 residues. CDR1 is SGHTA and CDR2 is FQGTGA in the germline V gene. V shed 5 bases, J shed 9 bases, and the junction held 4 bases outside the gene matches. In nucleotides, the CDR3 is TGTGCCAGCAGCCCTAGCGGGAGCATTGAGCAGTTCTTC. This sequence encodes CASSPSGSIEQFF.